The 24 T cell receptor beta chains listed next were all sequenced from one sample in a study of T cell repertoires in cytomegalovirus infection. The antigens for these receptors are not known. TCRdb used MiXCR to reprocess the reads, holding one entry per CDR3 protein. This sample carries about 71,000 distinct CDR3 sequences, 20% of them seen once, and the ten largest clones take approximately 68%. The sample consisted of CD8+ T cells from cultured PBMCs, taken from culture after CMV antigen stimulation. These receptors were taken from a human donor in good health (CMV status not recorded). Some clones in this sample may be carry-over from other donors' samples.

The V and J genes are TRBV7-6 and TRBJ1-5, with TRBD1 identical over 7 bases. After removal of 5 bases from V and 5 bases from J, the junction contained 12 bases not matched to a gene. There are 16 residues in the CDR3. Germline CDR1 and CDR2: SGHVS and FNYEAQ. CDR3 DNA: TGTGCCAGCAGCCCCAGCAGAGGGGGCGCGGATCAGCCCCAGCATTTT. Translated, it gives CASSPSRGGADQPQHF.

A few counts support this clonotype. The chain has TRBV7-2 and TRBJ1-5; D gene uncertain. The CDR3 has 17 residues. V was cut by 2 bases and J by 0 bases, with 14 bases left in between. Germline-derived CDR1 and CDR2 are SGHTA and FQGNSA. CDR3 sequence reads: CASSLNWALGSNQPQHF. The CDR3 region has the DNA TGTGCCAGCAGCTTAAATTGGGCTTTGGGTAGCAATCAGCCCCAGCATTTT.

This clonotype was observed a handful of times. The V gene is TRBV7-6, the J gene TRBJ2-7; TRBD1 aligns across 9 bases. Germline V lookup: CDR1 SGHVS, CDR2 FNYEAQ. Losses at the gene ends were 3 bases for V and 5 bases for J; bases not matched to a gene: 11. The CDR3 covers 16 residues. CDR3 nucleotide sequence: TGTGCCAGCAGCTTGGGGCCAGACAGGGGGGTGCACGAGCAGTACTTC. Residues: CASSLGPDRGVHEQYF.

This clonotype was observed a few times. This rearrangement joins TRBV20-1 to TRBJ2-4; TRBD1 is a possible D gene (5 bases). This CDR3 spans 13 amino acids. Germline assignment: CDR1 DFQATT and CDR2 SNEGSKA (reference sequence). Deletions cut 7 bases from V and 0 bases from J, with 10 bases between. CDR3 loop: CSGRTGAKNIQYF. As DNA, the CDR3 is TGCAGTGGCAGAACAGGAGCCAAAAACATTCAGTACTTC.

This clonotype turned up a few times. The rearrangement links TRBV7-2 to TRBJ1-6, with unresolved D. Germline CDR1 is SGHTA and CDR2 is FQGNSA. Trimming removed 1 base from V and 5 bases from J, with 12 bases in between. This CDR3 contains 16 residues. CDR3 DNA sequence: TGTGCCAGCAGCTTAGGGACCGAGCCCCATAATTCACCCCTCCACTTT. Translation gives CASSLGTEPHNSPLHF.

This CDR3 is CASSLAGRGNEQYF. The CDR3 DNA sequence: TGTGCCAGCAGCTTAGCTGGCAGGGGAAACGAGCAGTACTTC. The gene calls are TRBV7-6 and TRBJ2-7, with a weak D call TRBD1 (6 bases). CDR1 is SGHVS, CDR2 FNYEAQ, per germline. This CDR3 has 14 residues. Deletions cut 0 bases from V and 5 bases from J, with 11 bases between.

CDR3 region: CASSPTPADARRAFF. Here the CDR3 DNA reads TGTGCCAGCAGCCCCACCCCGGCTGACGCCCGGAGAGCTTTCTTT. The gene calls are TRBV7-3 and TRBJ1-1; D is unclear. V dropped 5 bases and J dropped 10 bases, with 23 bases sitting between them. The CDR3 extends over 15 amino acids. Germline V gene data show CDR1 as SGHTA and CDR2 as FQGTGA.

This chain joins TRBV9 and TRBJ1-2, with TRBD1 identical over 10 bases. The germline gives CDR1 SGDLS, CDR2 YYNGEE. V shed 1 base, J shed 6 bases, and the junction held 18 bases outside the gene matches. CDR3 length: 19 residues. The CDR3 reads CASSVFPGFWTGGTNGYTF. The CDR3 DNA reads TGTGCCAGCAGCGTATTTCCGGGATTTTGGACAGGGGGTACGAATGGCTACACCTTC. The variable domain in full, completed from reference TRBV9 and TRBJ1-2, reads DSGVTQTPKHLITATGQRVTLRCSPRSGDLSVYWYQQSLDQGLQFLIQYYNGEERAKGNILERFSAQQFPDLHSELNLSSLELGDSALYFCASSVFPGFWTGGTNGYTFGSGTRLTVV.

The rearrangement uses TRBV28 and TRBJ2-5; 15 nucleotides line up with TRBD2. Looked up from germline, CDR1 is MDHEN and CDR2 is SYDVKM. V shed 5 bases, J shed 1 base, and the junction held 5 bases outside the gene matches. The CDR3 is made up of 17 amino acids. CDR3 amino acids: CASSLGTSGGRQETQYF. CDR3 bases: TGTGCCAGCAGTCTAGGGACTAGCGGGGGGCGCCAAGAGACCCAGTACTTC.

CDR3 sequence reads: CASSWGPALKNIQYF. In DNA, the CDR3 is TGTGCCAGCAGCTGGGGGCCAGCCTTAAAAAACATTCAGTACTTC. The chain employs TRBV7-9 and TRBJ2-4, with D possibly TRBD1 on 6 matching bases. CDR1 SEHNR and CDR2 FQNEAQ come from the germline V gene (reference sequence). The CDR3 has 15 residues. Deletions cut 4 bases from V and 4 bases from J, with 14 bases between.

Turning to this clonotype: At one boundary the junction diverges from the germline segment, which might be a read error. The J gene is TRBJ2-4, the V gene TRBV20-1, with D maybe TRBD2 (6 bases). Germline CDR1 is DFQATT and CDR2 is SNEGSKA (reference sequence). The CDR3 runs 13 residues. The CDR3, as DNA: TGCAGTGCTAGGAATCCGGGAGAAAACTTTCAGTACTTC. Encoded protein: CSARNPGENFQYF.

The rearrangement links TRBV7-8 to TRBJ1-1; D is undetermined. The CDR3 is 16 amino acids. CDR1 is SGHVS and CDR2 is FQNEAQ in the germline V gene. The V end was cut by 7 bases, the J end by 1 base, with 19 bases between. The CDR3 coding sequence is TGTGCCAGCACCCCACTCCACGGCGGCCCGAACACTGAAGCTTTCTTT. This gives the protein CASTPLHGGPNTEAFF. The variable domain in full, with the rest retrieved from reference TRBV7-8 and TRBJ1-1, is GAGVSQSPRYKVAKRGQDVALRCDPISGHVSLFWYQQALGQGPEFLTYFQNEAQLDKSGLPSDRFFAERPEGSVSTLKIQRTQQEDSAVYLCASTPLHGGPNTEAFFGQGTRLTVV.

This clonotype came up a few times. The V call is TRBV2, the J call TRBJ2-7; D not resolved. CDR1 and CDR2 from the germline V gene are SNHLY and FYNNEI. This CDR3 comprises 11 residues. V was cut by 4 bases and J by 11 bases, with 12 bases left in between. CDR3 sequence (DNA): TGTGCCAGCAGTGGATGGCAGGTGGAGTACTTC. It codes for CASSGWQVEYF.

The chain links TRBV7-8 to TRBJ2-5, with D unclear. The germline V gene encodes CDR1 SGHVS and CDR2 FQNEAQ. Trimming took 5 bases from V and 1 from J, leaving 5 bases between them. The CDR3 contains 12 residues. The CDR3 bases are TGTGCCAGCAGCGTTACCCAAGAGACCCAGTACTTC. This gives the protein CASSVTQETQYF.

This clonotype has a handful of counts. The chain carries TRBV7-6 and TRBJ2-1; 11 positions match TRBD2. With 7 bases clipped from V and 6 bases from J, the junction kept 8 bases outside the gene matches. Germline CDR1 and CDR2: SGHVS and FNYEAQ. This CDR3 has 15 residues. The CDR3 region is CASTPLAGAGNEQFF. DNA of the CDR3: TGTGCCAGCACCCCACTAGCGGGGGCGGGCAATGAGCAGTTCTTC.

This chain uses TRBV7-2 with TRBJ1-1; D unresolved. CDR3 length: 13 amino acids. V was cut by 5 bases and J by 5 bases, with 12 bases left in between. Germline V gives CDR1 SGHTA, CDR2 FQGNSA. The CDR3 DNA is TGTGCCAGCAGCCTAATCCCGGGGACTGAAGCTTTCTTT. This translates into CASSLIPGTEAFF.

This clonotype showed up many times. V is TRBV6-4 and J is TRBJ2-3; maybe TRBD2 (5 bases). Between the trimmed V and J ends, which lost 4 bases and 2 bases, there was a span of 7 bases. Germline V gene lookup returns CDR1 MRHNA and CDR2 SNTAGT. The CDR3 is 13 amino acids. The CDR3 is CASSAGNTDTQYF. The CDR3 DNA follows: TGTGCCAGCAGTGCGGGGAACACAGATACGCAGTATTTT.

This clonotype was counted many times. This rearrangement joins TRBV7-2 to TRBJ1-5; no clear D gene. Germline CDR1 reads SGHTA; CDR2 reads FQGNSA. The CDR3 length is 13 residues. The V and J ends lost 2 bases and 0 bases respectively, with 2 bases between them. Here the CDR3 reads CASSLNSNQPQHF. The CDR3 nucleotides read TGTGCCAGCAGCTTAAATAGCAATCAGCCCCAGCATTTT.

The chain couples TRBV7-2 to TRBJ2-3; 14 bases are shared with TRBD2. The trim removed 1 base at V and 0 bases at J, leaving 12 bases unmatched. The CDR3 is 21 residues long. Per germline, CDR1 SGHTA and CDR2 FQGNSA. The CDR3 DNA reads TGTGCCAGCAGCTTAGTCTTTGGGCGGACTAGCGGGGGGATTAGCACAGATACGCAGTATTTT. Residues: CASSLVFGRTSGGISTDTQYF.

This clonotype was found a few times. V gene TRBV27 combines with J gene TRBJ2-3, with TRBD2 matching over 14 bases. The CDR3 totals 15 residues. The J segment lost 6 bases and the V segment lost 5 bases, leaving 4 bases of the junction unmatched. In germline, CDR1 is MNHEY, CDR2 SMNVEV (reference sequence). For the CDR3, the DNA is TGTGCCAGCAGTGGACTAGCGGGGGGTCGGGATACGCAGTATTTT. Protein product: CASSGLAGGRDTQYF.

This chain connects TRBV7-2 to TRBJ2-7, with D unclear. V was clipped by 2 bases and J by 5 bases, with 7 bases between them. Per the germline V gene, CDR1 is SGHTA and CDR2 is FQGNSA. This CDR3 spans 12 amino acids. The CDR3 coding sequence is TGTGCCAGCAGCTTATCGGGCCACGAGCAGTACTTC. It codes for CASSLSGHEQYF.

Only a few counts were recorded for this clonotype. The CDR3 protein is CASSSGTGGTDTQYF. The CDR3 DNA follows: TGTGCCAGCAGCAGCGGGACAGGGGGCACAGATACGCAGTATTTT. This chain uses TRBV5-4 with TRBJ2-3, with 10 positions matching TRBD1. V lost 4 bases, J lost 1 base, and 3 bases stayed unmatched. This CDR3 contains 15 residues. The germline V gene encodes CDR1 SGHNT and CDR2 YYREEE (reference sequence).

This clonotype was found a few times. This chain connects TRBV7-2 to TRBJ2-1; D ambiguous. Looked up from germline, CDR1 is SGHTA and CDR2 is FQGNSA. There are 13 residues in the CDR3. V shed 4 bases and J shed 8 bases, with 12 bases lying between them. This chain's CDR3 is CASSYGLKDEQFF. In DNA, the CDR3 is TGTGCCAGCAGCTATGGGCTTAAGGATGAGCAGTTCTTC.

Only a few counts were recorded for this clonotype. The CDR3 here is CASSQQGTEAFF. In nucleotides, the CDR3 is TGTGCCAGCAGTCAACAGGGGACTGAAGCTTTCTTT. V gene TRBV12-3 or TRBV12-4 combines with J gene TRBJ1-1; 7 bases agree with TRBD1. V shed 5 bases, J shed 5 bases, and the junction held 2 bases outside the gene matches. The CDR3 totals 12 residues.